This entry lists 25 T cell receptor beta chains sequenced from one sample in a study of shared clonotypes between healthy human individuals. The table came from immunoSEQ multiplex PCR; TCRdb's copy has only in-frame clones and leaves some out. This table holds some 490,000 clones, about 72% found once. The sample taken for sequencing was PBMCs. Source of these receptors: a woman aged 40-49 years in good health. Some clones in this sample may be carry-over from other donors' samples.

This clone turned up a few times. This chain links TRBV18 with TRBJ1-5; maybe TRBD1 (5 bases). V gave up 2 bases and J gave up 4 bases, with 9 bases separating them. The CDR3 length is 14 residues. Germline-derived CDR1 and CDR2 are KGHSH and LQKENI. CDR3 sequence reads: CASSPESGNQPQHF. CDR3 in DNA: TGTGCCAGCTCACCAGAGTCAGGGAATCAGCCCCAGCATTTT.

With respect to this clone: An end of the junction does not agree with germline; a read error may underlie this. The chain employs TRBV25-1 and TRBJ2-1, with D perhaps TRBD1 or TRBD2 (6 bases each). The CDR3 is 15 residues long. Looked up from germline, CDR1 is MGHDK and CDR2 is SYGVNS. CDR3 nucleotide sequence: TGTGCCATCAGTGAGGAGGGGGGCTCCTACAATGAGCAGTTCTTC. Its protein is CAISEEGGSYNEQFF.

This sequence joins TRBV19 and TRBJ1-2, with 8 bases identical to TRBD1. This CDR3 has 13 amino acids. The V gene's germline CDR1 is LNHDA and CDR2 SQIVND (reference sequence). Trimming at V came to 5 bases and at J to 4 bases, leaving 3 bases not matched to a gene. In DNA form, the CDR3 reads TGTGCCAGTAGTGTAACAGGGGGCTATGGCTACACCTTC. This sequence encodes CASSVTGGYGYTF.

The chain is built from TRBV4-2 and TRBJ2-4; 7 positions match TRBD1. Germline trimming cut 4 bases from V and 3 bases from J; bases unmatched to any gene: 12. The CDR3 has 17 amino acids. Germline lookup yields CDR1 LGHNA and CDR2 YNFKEQ. The CDR3 loop is CASSPEATGIVKNIQYF. The CDR3, as DNA: TGTGCCAGCAGCCCGGAGGCGACAGGGATTGTCAAAAACATTCAGTACTTC.

This clone was detected many times. The chain joins TRBV2 to TRBJ2-7; TRBD1 matches 7 bases. Trimming removed 6 bases from V and 5 bases from J; junction bases left unmatched: 4. Germline assignment: CDR1 SNHLY and CDR2 FYNNEI. CDR3 size: 12 residues. The CDR3 nucleotides are TGTGCCAGCAGGGGAGACAGGGACGAGCAGTACTTC. Encoded protein: CASRGDRDEQYF.

J is TRBJ1-1 and V is TRBV6-4, with a weak D call TRBD1 (6 bases). The V gene lost 6 bases and the J gene lost 0 bases, with 8 bases spanning the gap. Germline values: CDR1 MRHNA, CDR2 SNTAGT. The CDR3 consists of 13 residues. CDR3 sequence reads: CASRRTVNTEAFF. CDR3 DNA: TGTGCCAGCAGGAGGACAGTGAACACTGAAGCTTTCTTT.

The gene calls are TRBV28 and TRBJ2-6; D possibly corresponds to TRBD1 (5 bases). CDR3 size: 15 residues. Germline loops: CDR1 MDHEN, CDR2 SYDVKM. Deletions cut 9 bases from V and 1 base from J, with 13 bases between. The CDR3 region is CASQGSQSGANVLTF. The CDR3 DNA sequence: TGTGCCAGTCAGGGTTCGCAATCTGGGGCCAACGTCCTGACTTTC.

Points on this clone: Since a much larger clone is just one base distant, this may be a read error. The J gene is TRBJ2-5, the V gene TRBV5-4, with TRBD2 matching 11 bases. Trimming at V came to 2 bases and at J to 9 bases, leaving 6 bases not matched to a gene. The V gene's germline CDR1 is SGHNT and CDR2 YYREEE (reference sequence). CDR3 length equals 14 residues. CDR3 bases: TGTGCCAGCAGCTTACTAGCGGGAGTGGAGGCCCAGTACTTC. Its protein is CASSLLAGVEAQYF.

The chain carries TRBV10-3 and TRBJ2-7; TRBD2 matches at 7 bases. This CDR3 is 15 amino acids long. Trimming removed 0 bases from V and 3 bases from J; junction bases left unmatched: 5. CDR1 ENHRY and CDR2 SYGVKD come from the germline V gene. Here the CDR3 reads CAISESGEGLYEQYF. CDR3 bases: TGTGCCATCAGTGAGTCGGGGGAGGGCCTCTACGAGCAGTACTTC.

This clone was seen only once. The J gene is TRBJ2-3, the V gene TRBV19; D not resolved. The V gene lost 1 base and the J gene lost 2 bases, with 7 bases spanning the gap. This CDR3 spans 14 amino acids. Per germline, CDR1 LNHDA and CDR2 SQIVND (reference sequence). The chain's CDR3 is CASSIAAYTDTQYF. The CDR3 DNA reads as TGTGCCAGTAGTATAGCTGCTTACACAGATACGCAGTATTTT.

The chain recombines TRBV19 with TRBJ2-5, with 8 positions matching TRBD2. J was trimmed by 9 bases and V by 4 bases; bases with no gene match: 10. Germline assignment: CDR1 LNHDA and CDR2 SQIVND (reference sequence). The CDR3 sequence is 14 residues long. In DNA form, the CDR3 reads TGTGCCAGTAGTAACCGGGACACGGGGGGGGCCCAGTACTTC. It encodes CASSNRDTGGAQYF. The full variable domain, its missing parts supplied by reference TRBV19 and TRBJ2-5, is DGGITQSPKYLFRKEGQNVTLSCEQNLNHDAMYWYRQDPGQGLRLIYYSQIVNDFQKGDIAEGYSVSREKKESFPLTVTSAQKNPTAFYLCASSNRDTGGAQYFGPGTRLLVL.

The rearrangement links TRBV14 to TRBJ2-3, with D maybe TRBD2 (5 bases). CDR1 is SGHDN and CDR2 is FVKESK in the germline V gene. CDR3 length equals 16 residues. V gave up 2 bases and J gave up 0 bases, with 12 bases separating them. In nucleotides, the CDR3 is TGTGCCAGCAGCCAAACCGGGAATCCGAGCACAGATACGCAGTATTTT. Translated, it gives CASSQTGNPSTDTQYF.

This clone appeared a single time. Given a far larger clone just one base away, this is likely a sequencing read error. The DNA for the CDR3 is TGCGCCAGCAGCCAAGTAGGTGGCTACGAGCGGTACTTC. Amino acids: CASSQVGGYERYF. The rearrangement joins TRBV4-1 to TRBJ2-5; D is unclear. The V gene lost 1 base and the J gene lost 13 bases, with 16 bases spanning the gap. Germline V gene lookup returns CDR1 MGHRA and CDR2 YSYEKL. This CDR3 spans 13 amino acids.

This chain joins TRBV19 and TRBJ1-5; a weak D match, TRBD1 (5 bases). The CDR3 runs 17 residues. Trimming took 7 bases from V and 4 from J, leaving 23 bases between them. Germline V gives CDR1 LNHDA, CDR2 SQIVND (reference sequence). The CDR3 DNA follows: TGTGCCAGTATTCGCATTCGGACACACGATCTTAATCAGCCCCAGCATTTT. Its translation is CASIRIRTHDLNQPQHF.

This chain links TRBV5-6 with TRBJ1-5; maybe TRBD1 (6 bases). This CDR3 comprises 13 residues. Germline loops: CDR1 SGHDT, CDR2 YYEEEE. The V gene lost 7 bases and the J gene lost 7 bases, with 15 bases spanning the gap. In DNA form, the CDR3 reads TGTGCCAGCTCCCGGTTCCAGGGGCAGCCCCAGCATTTT. Protein sequence: CASSRFQGQPQHF.

This chain uses TRBV5-1 with TRBJ2-7; TRBD2 agrees at 13 bases. Germline CDR1 and CDR2: SGHRS and YFSETQ. This CDR3 comprises 16 residues. V gave up 4 bases and J gave up 2 bases; unmatched junction bases: 6. The chain's CDR3 is CASSAGTSGTTYEQYF. The CDR3 DNA follows: TGCGCCAGCAGCGCCGGGACTAGCGGGACTACCTACGAGCAGTACTTC.

This chain links TRBV28 with TRBJ1-1; D not resolved. Germline-derived CDR1 and CDR2 are MDHEN and SYDVKM. This CDR3 comprises 12 residues. Between the trimmed V and J ends, which lost 6 bases and 11 bases, there was a span of 16 bases. As DNA, the CDR3 is TGTGCCAGCAGGCCTAACAGCTTTGGGGCTTTCTTT. Protein: CASRPNSFGAFF.

This chain joins TRBV7-2 and TRBJ1-1; tentative D call: TRBD1 (5 bases). The CDR3 totals 13 residues. Germline V lookup: CDR1 SGHTA, CDR2 FQGNSA. The V end was cut by 5 bases, the J end by 1 base, with 8 bases between. This chain's CDR3 is CASSPGRNTEAFF. CDR3 DNA sequence: TGTGCCAGCAGCCCGGGACGGAACACTGAAGCTTTCTTT.

The V gene is TRBV5-1, the J gene TRBJ2-5, with D perhaps given as TRBD1 or TRBD2 (5 bases each). This CDR3 spans 16 amino acids. Trimming stripped 0 bases from V and 7 bases from J, with 19 bases between. Germline CDR1 and CDR2: SGHRS and YFSETQ. This chain's CDR3 is CASSLVLGMGLATQYF. CDR3 nucleotides: TGCGCCAGCAGCTTGGTTCTCGGGATGGGGCTAGCGACCCAGTACTTC.

This chain links TRBV29-1 with TRBJ2-5; 11 positions match TRBD1. Per the germline V gene, CDR1 is SQVTM and CDR2 is ANQGSEA. The CDR3 has 14 amino acids. V lost 4 bases to trimming and J lost 5 bases; unmatched junction nucleotides: 6. CDR3 nucleotide sequence: TGCAGCGTTGTGGACAGGGGGCGAGAGGAGACCCAGTACTTC. Its translation is CSVVDRGREETQYF.

The rearrangement links TRBV28 to TRBJ2-5, with D tentatively TRBD2 (7 bases). The V and J ends lost 6 bases and 7 bases respectively, with 18 bases between them. The CDR3 has 14 residues. Germline V gene sequence: CDR1 MDHEN, CDR2 SYDVKM. The CDR3 DNA follows: TGTGCCAGCAGGGGGGGGCCGGCAGGTGGGACCCAGTACTTC. It codes for CASRGGPAGGTQYF.

The rearrangement uses TRBV18 and TRBJ1-2, with D maybe TRBD1 (5 bases). Trimming removed 2 bases at V and 0 bases at J, with 10 bases between. CDR3 length: 15 residues. From germline, CDR1 is KGHSH and CDR2 LQKENI. CDR3 DNA sequence: TGTGCCAGCTCACCAGGGGCGCGAACTAACTATGGCTACACCTTC. Its translation: CASSPGARTNYGYTF.

The rearrangement joins TRBV5-3 to TRBJ2-1; 11 bases are a match to TRBD2. Being an ORF, TRBV5-3 has a function that is uncertain. The CDR3 sequence is 18 residues long. V shed 0 bases and J 9 bases; nucleotides not matched to a gene: 14. The CDR3 reads CARSLVGTSGIGRAEQFF. Here the CDR3 DNA reads TGTGCCAGAAGCTTGGTGGGGACTAGCGGAATTGGGCGGGCTGAGCAGTTCTTC.

V and J are TRBV19 and TRBJ2-7, with 13 bases aligning to TRBD2. This CDR3 is 15 amino acids long. Per the germline V gene, CDR1 is LNHDA and CDR2 is SQIVND (reference sequence). V trimming: 5 bases; J trimming: 4 bases; junction bases outside the gene matches: 5. The CDR3 nucleotides are TGTGCCAGTAGTCAAGGGACTAGCGGGAAATACGAGCAGTACTTC. Protein product: CASSQGTSGKYEQYF.

The V call is TRBV5-6, the J call TRBJ2-7; no firm D call. Trimming shortened V by 7 bases and J by 3 bases, and 11 bases separated the two germline ends. The CDR3 covers 12 residues. Germline V gene data show CDR1 as SGHDT and CDR2 as YYEEEE. CDR3 sequence (DNA): TGTGCCAGCGGTAGGACCCTCTACGAGCAGTACTTC. The encoded protein is CASGRTLYEQYF.